The 22 T cell receptor beta chains listed next were all sequenced from one sample in a study of T cells expressing NK-cell markers. TCRdb derives one entry per CDR3 protein from the 5' RACE reads, leaving out DNA. The sample table sets out approximately 420,000 distinct CDR3 sequences. The sequenced material came from blood T cells: a sorted CD56 or NKG2C T cell subset, CD4+ or CD8+ T cells, or bulk PBMC T cells (not recorded which). These receptors were collected from a woman between 50 and 59 years old in good health.

V gene TRBV27 combines with J gene TRBJ2-5. The germline V gene encodes CDR1 MNHEY and CDR2 SMNVEV (reference sequence). The CDR3 loop spans 14 amino acids. The CDR3 loop reads CASSLAGLQETQYF.

The rearrangement uses TRBV12-3 or TRBV12-4 and TRBJ2-1; with no DNA, the TCRdb D assignment of TRBD1 cannot be verified. The CDR3 loop spans 15 amino acids. The chain's CDR3 is CASSLLRGQGNEQFF.

The genes are TRBV29-1 and TRBJ1-2; TCRdb picks TRBD1, but there is no DNA to check that call. The length of the CDR3 is 13 residues. The germline gives CDR1 SQVTM, CDR2 ANQGSEA. CDR3 residues: CSYSSPFGYGYTF.

This chain connects TRBV24-1 to TRBJ2-1; the D call of TRBD1 rests on TCRdb alone, since no DNA is present to check it. Germline CDR1 is KGHDR and CDR2 is SFDVKD. CDR3 length: 11 amino acids. The CDR3 protein is CATSDPPKQFF.

The V and J genes are TRBV29-1 and TRBJ2-3; without DNA, the TCRdb call of TRBD1 cannot be checked. The length of the CDR3 is 11 residues. Germline V gives CDR1 SQVTM, CDR2 ANQGSEA. This chain's CDR3 is CSVRAVNTQYF.

The genes are TRBV2 and TRBJ2-7; without DNA, the TCRdb call of TRBD1 cannot be checked. The germline V gene encodes CDR1 SNHLY and CDR2 FYNNEI. This CDR3 has 15 residues. This CDR3 is CASRPIGTGTYEQYF.

The rearrangement links TRBV21-1 to TRBJ1-1; lacking DNA, the TRBD1 call made by TCRdb goes unchecked. TRBV21-1 is an annotated pseudogene. The CDR3 consists of 14 residues. CDR3 sequence reads: CASSKERDGSEAFF.

The rearrangement joins TRBV13 to TRBJ2-7; checking the TCRdb D call of TRBD1 is not possible without DNA. This CDR3 is built from 15 residues. The germline V gene has CDR1 PRHDT and CDR2 FYEKMQ (reference sequence). The CDR3 sequence is CASSLEATGLGEQYF.

This rearrangement joins TRBV6-5 to TRBJ2-1; TCRdb's assignment of TRBD2 cannot be checked, as there is no DNA. In germline, CDR1 is MNHEY, CDR2 SVGAGI. The CDR3 spans 17 residues. CDR3 region: CASSHWGLAGGSSEQFF.

The chain carries TRBV9 and TRBJ2-5; lacking DNA, the TRBD2 call made by TCRdb goes unchecked. Germline assignment: CDR1 SGDLS and CDR2 YYNGEE. The CDR3 runs 15 residues. CDR3 protein: CASSPRGRALGTQYF.

The gene calls are TRBV5-1 and TRBJ1-3. CDR1 SGHRS and CDR2 YFSETQ come from the germline V gene. This CDR3 is 16 amino acids long. Here the CDR3 reads CASSLVGDYSGNTIYF.

The CDR3 protein is CASRRRAMNTGELFF. The chain combines TRBV12-3 or TRBV12-4 with TRBJ2-2; TCRdb outputs TRBD1, but without DNA this stays unchecked. The CDR3 sequence is 15 residues long.

The J gene is TRBJ2-7, the V gene TRBV20-1; lacking DNA, the TRBD1 call made by TCRdb goes unchecked. Per germline, CDR1 DFQATT and CDR2 SNEGSKA (reference sequence). This CDR3 has 14 amino acids. CDR3 sequence: CSARFVGERYEQYF.

The rearrangement joins TRBV5-1 to TRBJ2-2; the TCRdb D gene call, TRBD1, has no DNA to confirm it. CDR1 is SGHRS and CDR2 is YFSETQ in the germline V gene. CDR3 length: 15 residues. The CDR3 spells CASATRGGATGELFF.

V and J are TRBV5-1 and TRBJ1-1; TCRdb's D call of TRBD1 is untestable without DNA. The CDR3 consists of 16 residues. Germline V gives CDR1 SGHRS, CDR2 YFSETQ. The CDR3: CASSRGWDIMNTEAFF. Full variable domain (rest looked up from reference TRBV5-1 and TRBJ1-1): KAGVTQTPRYLIKTRGQQVTLSCSPISGHRSVSWYQQTPGQGLQFLFEYFSETQRNKGNFPGRFSGRQFSNSRSEMNVSTLELGDSALYLCASSRGWDIMNTEAFFGQGTRLTVV.

This chain links TRBV2 with TRBJ2-5; TCRdb selects TRBD2, and the lack of DNA leaves this call unchecked. Germline assignment: CDR1 SNHLY and CDR2 FYNNEI. The CDR3 runs 13 residues. CDR3 loop: CASLSGRQETQYF.

The chain uses TRBV30 and TRBJ2-1; the TCRdb D gene call, TRBD1, has no DNA to confirm it. CDR1 and CDR2 (germline): GTSNPN, SVGIG (reference sequence). The length of the CDR3 is 16 residues. The CDR3 loop is CAWKELQGDSYNEQFF.

The chain carries TRBV7-8 and TRBJ2-5; TCRdb returns TRBD2, unconfirmable since there is no DNA. This CDR3 has 16 amino acids. CDR1 SGHVS and CDR2 FQNEAQ come from the germline V gene. CDR3 region: CASSPRPEVDRETQYF.

The chain recombines TRBV5-6 with TRBJ2-1; TCRdb's D call of TRBD2 is untestable without DNA. CDR1 and CDR2 (germline): SGHDT, YYEEEE. The CDR3 sequence is 15 residues long. The CDR3 here is CASSLLAGGVNEQFF. Using reference TRBV5-6 and TRBJ2-1 for the parts outside the CDR3, the full variable domain is DAGVTQSPTHLIKTRGQQVTLRCSPKSGHDTVSWYQQALGQGPQFIFQYYEEEERQRGNFPDRFSGHQFPNYSSELNVNALLLGDSALYLCASSLLAGGVNEQFFGPGTRLTVL.

The chain combines TRBV5-6 with TRBJ2-3. This CDR3 has 14 amino acids. Germline V CDR1 and CDR2: SGHDT, YYEEEE. The CDR3 region is CASRTMGSTDTQYF. The whole variable domain, remainder taken from reference TRBV5-6 and TRBJ2-3, is DAGVTQSPTHLIKTRGQQVTLRCSPKSGHDTVSWYQQALGQGPQFIFQYYEEEERQRGNFPDRFSGHQFPNYSSELNVNALLLGDSALYLCASRTMGSTDTQYFGPGTRLTVL.

V and J are TRBV29-1 and TRBJ2-1; TCRdb designates TRBD2, a call that cannot be tested without DNA. Germline CDR1 is SQVTM and CDR2 is ANQGSEA. The length of the CDR3 is 12 residues. The CDR3 spells CSVGSEYNEQFF.

The CDR3 protein is CASSLSLGLNTEAFF. The V gene is TRBV5-1, the J gene TRBJ1-1. Germline-derived CDR1 and CDR2 are SGHRS and YFSETQ. CDR3 length equals 15 residues.